A single sample gave rise to the 16 T cell receptor beta chains below, sequenced in a study of T cells in lung cancer brain metastases. Sequencing used immunoSEQ multiplex PCR; TCRdb keeps in-frame clones, though not all of them. The data show over 2,500 clones, approximately 90% seen once. The sample comprised tumor tissue from the primary lung tumor. The receptor set was obtained from a man aged 70 or older with non-small cell lung cancer.

The gene calls are TRBV7-9 and TRBJ2-1; perhaps TRBD1 as D (6 bases). The CDR3 has 13 residues. Trimming shortened V by 5 bases and J by 6 bases, and 11 bases separated the two germline ends. In germline, CDR1 is SEHNR, CDR2 FQNEAQ (reference sequence). CDR3 in amino acids: CASSPRTVNEQFF. The CDR3 coding sequence is TGTGCCAGCAGCCCCCGGACAGTCAATGAGCAGTTCTTC.

The chain carries TRBV7-2 and TRBJ1-5, with 7 bases that match TRBD1. Germline values: CDR1 SGHTA, CDR2 FQGNSA. V lost 4 bases to trimming and J lost 0 bases; unmatched junction nucleotides: 3. This CDR3 has 15 residues. The CDR3 region is CASSSTGASNQPQHF. DNA of the CDR3: TGTGCCAGCAGCTCAACAGGGGCTAGCAATCAGCCCCAGCATTTT.

The V gene is TRBV27, the J gene TRBJ2-5; TRBD2 aligns across 8 bases. The CDR3 runs 14 residues. The germline V gene encodes CDR1 MNHEY and CDR2 SMNVEV (reference sequence). The J segment lost 5 bases and the V segment lost 0 bases, leaving 2 bases of the junction unmatched. The CDR3 DNA sequence: TGTGCCAGCAGTTTATCGATAGCGGGGGAGACCCAGTACTTC. Protein product: CASSLSIAGETQYF.

The chain carries TRBV7-9 and TRBJ1-6; D is undetermined. Trimming stripped 5 bases from V and 2 bases from J, with 13 bases between. The CDR3 contains 16 residues. The germline V gene has CDR1 SEHNR and CDR2 FQNEAQ (reference sequence). The CDR3 loop reads CASSQPTDPYNSPLHF. In nucleotides, the CDR3 is TGTGCCAGCAGCCAGCCCACGGACCCCTATAATTCACCCCTCCACTTT.

The CDR3 is CASRVGGGRTDTQYF. CDR3 sequence (DNA): TGTGCCAGCAGGGTAGGCGGGGGCCGCACAGATACGCAGTATTTT. The V call is TRBV2, the J call TRBJ2-3; a weak D match, TRBD2 (7 bases). This CDR3 has 15 residues. Trimming removed 6 bases from V and 1 base from J, with 14 bases in between. Germline V gives CDR1 SNHLY, CDR2 FYNNEI.

The chain carries TRBV7-9 and TRBJ2-1; 11 nucleotides match TRBD2. The CDR3 loop spans 16 amino acids. Trimming took 2 bases from V and 10 from J; bases not matched to a gene: 10. The V gene's germline CDR1 is SEHNR and CDR2 FQNEAQ (reference sequence). In DNA, the CDR3 is TGTGCCAGCAGCTTAACTAGCGGGAGAGGTGGGATGGAGCAGTTCTTC. It yields the protein CASSLTSGRGGMEQFF.

The rearrangement uses TRBV9 and TRBJ2-2, with D uncertain. CDR1 SGDLS and CDR2 YYNGEE come from the germline V gene. Trimming cost V 0 bases and J 0 bases, with 9 bases left between them. This CDR3 has 16 residues. Here the CDR3 reads CASSVGLRPNTGELFF. In DNA form, the CDR3 reads TGTGCCAGCAGCGTAGGATTAAGGCCGAACACCGGGGAGCTGTTTTTT. The full variable domain, rest sourced from reference TRBV9 and TRBJ2-2, is DSGVTQTPKHLITATGQRVTLRCSPRSGDLSVYWYQQSLDQGLQFLIQYYNGEERAKGNILERFSAQQFPDLHSELNLSSLELGDSALYFCASSVGLRPNTGELFFGEGSRLTVL.

The rearrangement uses TRBV7-3 and TRBJ1-5; a possible D gene is TRBD1 (5 bases). The germline V gene encodes CDR1 SGHTA and CDR2 FQGTGA. The CDR3 extends over 15 amino acids. The ends were cut back, 8 bases at V and 4 bases at J, with 18 bases in the middle. CDR3 protein: CASLLVGDLNQPQHF. CDR3 nucleotides: TGTGCCAGCTTATTGGTAGGGGACCTTAATCAGCCCCAGCATTTT.

V is TRBV5-4 and J is TRBJ2-2, with 13 positions matching TRBD2. Germline loops: CDR1 SGHNT, CDR2 YYREEE (reference sequence). The length of the CDR3 is 16 residues. The V gene end was trimmed by 2 bases and the J gene end by 5 bases; junction bases not matched to a gene: 3. The CDR3 here is CASSLLAGGPTGELFF. CDR3 sequence (DNA): TGTGCCAGCAGCTTACTAGCGGGAGGGCCTACCGGGGAGCTGTTTTTT.

The rearrangement uses TRBV27 and TRBJ2-1; 7 bases match TRBD1. Germline CDR1 and CDR2: MNHEY and SMNVEV (reference sequence). The CDR3 totals 12 residues. V dropped 11 bases and J dropped 4; count of bases not matched to a gene: 5. The CDR3 coding sequence is TGTGCCTCCGGGACAGTTTACAATGAGCAGTTCTTC. This codes for CASGTVYNEQFF.

This clone has a handful of counts. CDR3 sequence reads: CASSLGGQGYEQYF. CDR3 bases: TGCGCCAGCAGCTTGGGGGGACAGGGATACGAGCAGTACTTC. This rearrangement joins TRBV5-1 to TRBJ2-7, with TRBD1 matching 9 bases. Unmatched junction bases numbered 2, after V lost 0 bases and J lost 4 bases. Germline CDR1 and CDR2: SGHRS and YFSETQ. The CDR3 loop spans 14 amino acids.

This clone was seen just once. The rearrangement links TRBV5-6 to TRBJ2-7; D ambiguous. The CDR3 extends over 15 amino acids. Germline-derived CDR1 and CDR2 are SGHDT and YYEEEE. V lost 1 base and J lost 1, with 12 bases in between. DNA for the CDR3: TGTGCCAGCAGCTTGTTGCCGGCCGCGTCCTACGAGCAGTACTTC. Its translation is CASSLLPAASYEQYF.

The rearrangement joins TRBV6-5 to TRBJ2-3; weak D call: TRBD2 (5 bases). V lost 0 bases and J 3 bases, leaving 13 bases between the germline ends. The CDR3 loop spans 16 amino acids. Per germline, CDR1 MNHEY and CDR2 SVGAGI. This chain's CDR3 is CASSYSGIEVTDTQYF. CDR3 DNA: TGTGCCAGCAGTTACTCCGGGATTGAGGTAACAGATACGCAGTATTTT.

In this sample, this clone turned up once. Relative to the germline gene, one junction end is altered; a read error may explain this. The V gene is TRBV9, the J gene TRBJ1-1, with 10 bases that match TRBD1. The germline gives CDR1 SGDLS, CDR2 YYNGEE. This CDR3 is 14 amino acids long. The CDR3: CTSSPWTGGTEAFF. The CDR3 coding sequence is TGTACCAGCAGCCCCTGGACAGGGGGCACTGAAGCTTTCTTT.

This clone was seen just once. Relative to the germline gene, one junction end is altered; a read error may explain this. V gene TRBV5-1 combines with J gene TRBJ2-5, with 7 positions matching TRBD1. The CDR3 spans 14 residues. The germline CDR1 and CDR2 sequences are SGHRS and YFSETQ. The CDR3 DNA follows: TGCGCCAGCACCTTGGGACAGCTCCAAGAGACCCAGTACTTC. Its protein is CASTLGQLQETQYF. Combining the CDR3 with reference TRBV5-1 and TRBJ2-5 gives the whole variable domain KAGVTQTPRYLIKTRGQQVTLSCSPISGHRSVSWYQQTPGQGLQFLFEYFSETQRNKGNFPGRFSGRQFSNSRSEMNVSTLELGDSALYLCASTLGQLQETQYFGPGTRLLVL.

This clone was seen a handful of times. The chain recombines TRBV5-1 with TRBJ2-1, with 9 bases identical to TRBD2. CDR1 and CDR2 (germline): SGHRS, YFSETQ. The CDR3 length is 15 residues. V lost 6 bases and J lost 4; bases outside the gene matches: 8. The CDR3 DNA reads as TGCGCCAGCATGAATGCGGGGGGGCTGTACAATGAGCAGTTCTTC. Amino acids: CASMNAGGLYNEQFF.